This TCR beta chain was captured in a study of T-cell reconstitution after alpha-beta-depleted transplantation in children (dated by TCRdb to 2016 to 2018). For the study in its entirety: The study quantitatively tracked T-cell immune reconstitution after TCRalphabeta/CD19-depleted allogeneic hematopoietic cell transplantation in children using TCR repertoire profiling.

Its CDR3 holds 13 amino acids, cysteine through phenylalanine. Only the CDR3 DNA stays, 39 bases, in frame from base 1. Based on the germline V gene, the CDR1 and CDR2 sequences are SGHRS and YFSETQ. The junction carries 10 bases between V and J, which are trimmed by 4 bases and 4 bases respectively. A few counts support this clonotype. Its antigen specificity is not known. No per-base quality is available; no much larger clone lies one base away. The library was generated by PCR. Sequencing was performed on an Illumina HiSeq 2500. TCR library preparation used molecular barcoding, with unique molecular identifiers applied to normalize quantification of the TCRbeta repertoire. Using fastp at Q25 and MiXCR, TCRdb reprocessed the public reads and kept productive beta chains. Under each unique CDR3 protein, matching rows form one entry showing the most common genes and DNA. The sample yields some 490,000 distinct CDR3 sequences; around 12% were counted once. About 5.4% of the sample is taken by the ten largest.

The material was PBMCs from the stem cell graft donor, obtained from the stem cell graft. The chain is made from TRBV5-1 and TRBJ2-3; TRBD1 is a weak D gene call, 5 bases matching. This clonotype originated in a human donor who donated a stem cell graft to a child with combined immunodeficiency. The CDR3 protein is CASSLDKADTQYF. The bases are TGCGCCAGCAGCCTGGACAAGGCAGATACGCAGTATTTT.